This T cell receptor (beta chain) appears in the sequencing data of a study of OX40 agonist ivuxolimab in advanced cancers. About the investigation overall: Ivuxolimab, which targeted the costimulatory receptor OX40 (CD134), was an agonistic, fully human IgG2 monoclonal antibody. Intravenous ivuxolimab was administered to patients every 2 weeks at six dose levels: 0.01, 0.1, 0.3, 1.5, 3 and 10 mg/kg. Of the approximately 54 patients in dose escalation, about 20 had hepatocellular carcinoma, roughly 15 had melanoma, 9 had renal cell carcinoma and 9 had head and neck cancer. A male proportion of under 85% and a mean age of around 60 years, ranging from roughly 23 to 80, were recorded for the dose-escalation cohort. Patients were allowed to have had prior anti-PD-1, anti-PD-L1 or anti-CTLA-4 therapy, and approximately 37% of the dose-escalation patients had been treated with checkpoint inhibitors. Partial responses occurred in three dose-escalation patients, of whom one had hepatocellular carcinoma and two had cutaneous melanoma. Peripheral TCRbeta sequencing was intended to test whether TCR sequence diversity was altered and clonal T-cell expansion was caused by ivuxolimab. The paper reports the monotherapy dose-escalation portion (N = 52 patients) of the phase I ivuxolimab trial.

Including cysteine and phenylalanine, the CDR3 has 13 amino acids. Left in the record is the CDR3 DNA by itself, 39 bases read in frame from the first base. V was cut back by 1 base and J by 5 bases, leaving a gap of 6 bases between them. CDR1 and CDR2 are drawn from the germline V gene: SGHTA, FQGNSA. The trial excluded patients who had a history of autoimmune disease or were on systemic immunosuppression. In every dose cohort, peripheral blood was drawn for TCR sequencing at baseline, cycle 4 day 1, and cycle 7 day 1. The samples were taken from a phase I, first-in-human, multicenter, open-label dose-escalation trial of ivuxolimab. The trial enrolled adults with locally advanced or metastatic head and neck squamous cell, hepatocellular, melanoma or renal cell carcinoma. Before TCR sequencing, CD4+ and CD8+ T cells were separately sorted from peripheral blood. Remarks on this clone: Its recognized antigen is unknown. No base-level quality is on record; no much larger clone is a single base apart.

Genomic DNA was isolated from the sorted cells so that the TCRbeta CDR3 region could be sequenced. The immunoSEQ Assay was used to sequence the TCRbeta CDR3 regions. The clones in this table, taken by TCRdb from immuneACCESS, are in-frame only. Not every clone is retained; where verified, under half of the shortfall comes from an unresolved V gene, and the cause of the rest is unknown. For this sample there are about 80,000 clones; roughly 81% appear just once. The ten largest clones take up about 25% of the sample. The research as a whole found: Low levels of normalized T-cell clonal expansion were also shown by some nonresponding patients. After ivuxolimab, expanded clones were on average more numerous among CD8+ T cells than among CD4+ T cells. Partial responders in the 0.1-3.0 mg/kg groups had among the lowest normalized peripheral clonal expansion, especially among CD8+ T cells. The antigen specificity of the clonally expanded peripheral T cells was not determined. At doses from 0.1 to 3.0 mg/kg, clonal expansion was seen in both CD4+ and CD8+ blood T cells between baseline and week 6.

The specimen was CD4+ or CD8+ T cells sorted from blood, collected in a trial of the OX40 agonist ivuxolimab. The sequence is built from TRBV7-2 and TRBJ1-5; the D gene assignment is ambiguous. The sequence derives from an adult with an advanced solid tumor such as melanoma, head and neck, liver or kidney cancer. The nucleotides read TGTGCCAGCAGCTTAGAACGGGATCAGCCCCAGCATTTT. This translates into CASSLERDQPQHF.